The 29 T cell receptor beta chains reported below all come from one sample, sequenced in a study of blood T cell repertoires in COVID-19. Libraries were prepared by immunoSEQ multiplex PCR; TCRdb keeps only in-frame clonotypes and omits some of them. The sample shows 110,000 to 150,000 clones, approximately 80% of them seen only once. The sample was peripheral blood. Source of these receptors: a woman of 80 years or more in a cohort sampled during active or convalescent COVID-19.

The chain carries TRBV14 and TRBJ2-7; 7 positions agree with TRBD1. The CDR3 runs 15 residues. Germline CDR1 SGHDN, CDR2 FVKESK. V lost 2 bases and J lost 5; bases outside the gene matches: 9. CDR3 residues: CASSQTGTASNEQYF. In DNA, the CDR3 is TGTGCCAGCAGCCAAACCGGGACAGCCTCTAACGAGCAGTACTTC.

This sequence joins TRBV7-9 and TRBJ2-2, with D hard to call. The CDR3 loop spans 12 amino acids. V was pared by 5 bases and J by 6 bases, with 7 bases between. CDR1 SEHNR and CDR2 FQNEAQ come from the germline V gene (reference sequence). CDR3 bases: TGTGCCAGCAGCGCCGGTCCCGGGGAGCTGTTTTTT. Translated, it gives CASSAGPGELFF.

This chain joins TRBV19 and TRBJ2-3, with D perhaps TRBD1 (6 bases). The CDR3 spans 14 residues. Germline V gene data show CDR1 as LNHDA and CDR2 as SQIVND (reference sequence). Deletions cut 7 bases from V and 2 bases from J, with 13 bases between. In nucleotides, the CDR3 is TGTGCCAGTAATCGGGACATTTACACAGATACGCAGTATTTT. This codes for CASNRDIYTDTQYF. Filled out from reference TRBV19 and TRBJ2-3, the complete variable domain reads DGGITQSPKYLFRKEGQNVTLSCEQNLNHDAMYWYRQDPGQGLRLIYYSQIVNDFQKGDIAEGYSVSREKKESFPLTVTSAQKNPTAFYLCASNRDIYTDTQYFGPGTRLTVL.

The V call is TRBV4-3, the J call TRBJ1-2; 9 bases line up with TRBD1. After removal of 0 bases from V and 4 bases from J, the junction contained 6 bases not matched to a gene. The CDR3 spans 16 residues. Germline values: CDR1 LGHNA, CDR2 YSLEER. CDR3 sequence reads: CASSQEAATGGYGYTF. CDR3 in DNA: TGCGCCAGCAGCCAAGAGGCGGCGACAGGGGGCTATGGCTACACCTTC.

The chain links TRBV5-1 to TRBJ2-3; D might be TRBD1 (5 bases). The CDR3 sequence is 16 residues long. The ends were cut back, 1 base at V and 0 bases at J, with 12 bases in the middle. Germline V lookup: CDR1 SGHRS, CDR2 YFSETQ. The DNA of the CDR3 is TGCGCCAGCAGCTTGCAGGGCTTGACTAGCACAGATACGCAGTATTTT. This gives the protein CASSLQGLTSTDTQYF.

V gene TRBV19 combines with J gene TRBJ2-1; D perhaps matches TRBD2 (7 bases). Per the germline V gene, CDR1 is LNHDA and CDR2 is SQIVND (reference sequence). The CDR3 is 15 amino acids. The V end lost 11 bases, the J end lost 4 bases, and 21 bases lay between the germline ends. In nucleotides, the CDR3 is TGTGCCCAGACCCGGGGGAGGGGACATTACAATGAGCAGTTCTTC. It yields the protein CAQTRGRGHYNEQFF.

This chain links TRBV5-1 with TRBJ1-3; D uncertain. Trimming removed 0 bases at V and 4 bases at J, with 14 bases between. Germline values: CDR1 SGHRS, CDR2 YFSETQ. The CDR3 consists of 16 residues. The CDR3 coding sequence is TGCGCCAGCAGCTTGGCCGGTGCGGGGTACGGAAACACCATATATTTT. Its protein product is CASSLAGAGYGNTIYF.

The genes are TRBV20-1 and TRBJ1-6; tentative D call: TRBD1 (6 bases). V was clipped by 3 bases and J by 5 bases, with 11 bases between them. Germline V gives CDR1 DFQATT, CDR2 SNEGSKA (reference sequence). CDR3 length: 14 residues. The chain's CDR3 is CSASLGTNNSPLHF. The CDR3 region has the DNA TGCAGTGCTAGTTTGGGGACAAATAATTCACCCCTCCACTTT.

The V call is TRBV10-3, the J call TRBJ2-5, with 8 bases aligning to TRBD1. Germline trimming cut 4 bases from V and 4 bases from J; bases unmatched to any gene: 2. The CDR3 loop spans 13 amino acids. Germline CDR1 reads ENHRY; CDR2 reads SYGVKD. The CDR3 DNA sequence: TGTGCCATCAGTGCGGACAGGGTAGAGACCCAGTACTTC. Residues: CAISADRVETQYF.

This chain joins TRBV11-2 and TRBJ1-1; maybe TRBD1 (5 bases). From germline, CDR1 is SGHAT and CDR2 FQNNGV. V was trimmed by 4 bases and J by 1 base, leaving 7 bases between them. The CDR3 totals 13 residues. CDR3 coding DNA: TGTGCCAGCAGCTACGGACAGAACACTGAAGCTTTCTTT. It encodes CASSYGQNTEAFF.

J is TRBJ1-5 and V is TRBV19; perhaps TRBD1 as D (5 bases). CDR3 length: 15 residues. Deletions cut 3 bases from V and 1 base from J, with 10 bases between. Germline assignment: CDR1 LNHDA and CDR2 SQIVND (reference sequence). CDR3 DNA sequence: TGTGCCAGTAGTATTTATCGGGGGAGCAATCAGCCCCAGCATTTT. This gives the protein CASSIYRGSNQPQHF.

The chain couples TRBV11-2 to TRBJ2-7; TRBD1 matches at 9 bases. CDR1 SGHAT and CDR2 FQNNGV come from the germline V gene. V was clipped by 5 bases and J by 6 bases; unmatched bases: 2. The CDR3 length is 12 residues. CDR3 DNA: TGTGCCAGCAGCCGGGACAGGGCCGAGCAGTACTTC. This codes for CASSRDRAEQYF.

The chain has TRBV3-1 (or the pseudogene TRBV3-2) and TRBJ1-1; D may be TRBD1 (5 bases). CDR1 LGHDT and CDR2 YNNKEL come from the germline V gene (reference sequence). The CDR3 sequence is 11 residues long. Between the trimmed V and J ends, which lost 5 bases and 10 bases, there was a span of 11 bases. CDR3 in amino acids: CASSFGTRAFF. CDR3 DNA sequence: TGTGCCAGCAGCTTTGGGACTCGAGCTTTCTTT.

A word on this clone: The identical CDR3 is also encoded by other nucleotide sequences in the sample. This chain connects TRBV12-3 or TRBV12-4 to TRBJ1-2; possibly TRBD1 for D (5 bases). V lost 3 bases and J 5 bases, leaving 7 bases between the germline ends. The length of the CDR3 is 12 residues. The CDR3 nucleotides read TGTGCCAGCAGTTTCCAGGGTTATGGCTACACCTTC. Protein sequence: CASSFQGYGYTF.

The chain employs TRBV29-1 and TRBJ2-3; 7 bases fit TRBD2. The length of the CDR3 is 13 residues. Trimming removed 4 bases from V and 3 bases from J; junction bases left unmatched: 4. Per germline, CDR1 SQVTM and CDR2 ANQGSEA. This CDR3 reads CSVVGSGTDTQYF. The CDR3 DNA reads as TGCAGCGTTGTCGGTAGCGGGACAGATACGCAGTATTTT.

V and J are TRBV10-3 and TRBJ1-5; D is undetermined. The CDR3 totals 15 residues. The germline V gene encodes CDR1 ENHRY and CDR2 SYGVKD. V lost 0 bases, J lost 3 bases, and 9 bases lay in between. The CDR3 is CAISESPGPNQPQHF. The DNA for the CDR3 is TGTGCCATCAGTGAGTCGCCAGGCCCCAATCAGCCCCAGCATTTT.

This clone was seen a handful of times. The chain uses TRBV7-9 and TRBJ2-5; weak D call: TRBD1 (5 bases). The germline V and J ends were trimmed by 4 bases and 2 bases, with 11 bases remaining between them. The germline V gene encodes CDR1 SEHNR and CDR2 FQNEAQ (reference sequence). The CDR3 has 14 amino acids. CDR3 sequence: CASSSQGAQETQYF. In DNA form, the CDR3 reads TGTGCCAGCAGCTCGCAGGGTGCGCAAGAGACCCAGTACTTC.

The sample holds a few counts of this clone. The V call is TRBV25-1, the J call TRBJ1-6; tentative D call: TRBD1 (6 bases). This CDR3 is built from 14 residues. Germline lookup yields CDR1 MGHDK and CDR2 SYGVNS. Trimming shortened V by 2 bases and J by 6 bases, and 8 bases separated the two germline ends. The CDR3 sequence is CASSEPRGNSPLHF. CDR3 in DNA: TGTGCCAGCAGTGAACCCAGGGGTAATTCACCCCTCCACTTT.

The CDR3 nucleotides are TGTGCCAGCTCCCCCGGGGGGGGCCCGACGCAGCAGTTCTTC. It translates to CASSPGGGPTQQFF. V usage is TRBV18 and J usage is TRBJ2-1; TRBD2 agrees at 8 bases. Looked up from germline, CDR1 is KGHSH and CDR2 is LQKENI. V was clipped by 6 bases and J by 11 bases; unmatched bases: 12. The CDR3 is 14 amino acids.

The gene calls are TRBV5-1 and TRBJ2-1, with TRBD2 matching 10 bases. The CDR3 length is 16 residues. Germline CDR1 SGHRS, CDR2 YFSETQ. J gave up 6 bases and V 0 bases, and 6 bases lay outside the gene matches. CDR3 amino acids: CASSLVASGGPNEQFF. The DNA of the CDR3 is TGCGCCAGCAGCTTGGTTGCTAGCGGGGGACCCAATGAGCAGTTCTTC.

This clone has a single count. The chain combines TRBV28 with TRBJ2-3; 7 bases line up with TRBD1. This CDR3 spans 14 amino acids. The trim removed 5 bases at V and 1 base at J, leaving 3 bases unmatched. Germline CDR1 reads MDHEN; CDR2 reads SYDVKM. The CDR3 spells CASSVGGGTDTQYF. In DNA form, the CDR3 reads TGTGCCAGCAGTGTAGGGGGCGGCACAGATACGCAGTATTTT. The full variable domain, with the rest looked up from reference TRBV28 and TRBJ2-3, is DVKVTQSSRYLVKRTGEKVFLECVQDMDHENMFWYRQDPGLGLRLIYFSYDVKMKEKGDIPEGYSVSREKKERFSLILESASTNQTSMYLCASSVGGGTDTQYFGPGTRLTVL.

The V and J genes are TRBV6-8 and TRBJ2-7, with TRBD1 matching 10 bases. With 6 bases clipped from V and 5 bases from J, the junction kept 13 bases outside the gene matches. The CDR3 totals 16 residues. Germline CDR1 MNHGY, CDR2 SAAAGT. The CDR3 loop is CASSHVGPGQGNEQYF. The CDR3 DNA reads as TGTGCCAGCAGCCATGTTGGACCGGGACAGGGGAACGAGCAGTACTTC.

The chain joins TRBV6-2 or TRBV6-3 to TRBJ2-5, with 8 bases lining up with TRBD2. This CDR3 has 14 residues. The germline V gene has CDR1 MNHEY and CDR2 SVGEGT. Germline trimming cut 2 bases from V and 5 bases from J; bases unmatched to any gene: 4. CDR3 in amino acids: CASSYRSGGETQYF. In nucleotides, the CDR3 is TGTGCCAGCAGTTACCGATCGGGGGGGGAGACCCAGTACTTC.

The rearrangement joins TRBV6-5 to TRBJ1-1, with D unresolved. This CDR3 is 13 amino acids long. V was cut by 7 bases and J by 3 bases, with 12 bases left in between. Germline loops: CDR1 MNHEY, CDR2 SVGAGI. The CDR3 coding sequence is TGTGCCAGCAAGATCGGAGGGTACACTGAAGCTTTCTTT. It yields the protein CASKIGGYTEAFF.

This clone was detected only once. This rearrangement joins TRBV6-5 to TRBJ1-2, with no clear D. Per germline, CDR1 MNHEY and CDR2 SVGAGI. Trimming cost V 5 bases and J 5 bases, with 9 bases left between them. The CDR3 consists of 12 residues. The CDR3 loop is CASSSGSYGYTF. CDR3 in DNA: TGTGCCAGCAGTAGCGGGTCTTATGGCTACACCTTC.

In DNA form, the CDR3 reads TGTGCCATCAGTGAGTTCGGCGGGGGGCGCGGCAATGAGCAGTTCTTC. This sequence encodes CAISEFGGGRGNEQFF. J is TRBJ2-1 and V is TRBV10-3; 8 nucleotides line up with TRBD2. With 1 base clipped from V and 6 bases from J, the junction kept 8 bases outside the gene matches. The CDR3 loop spans 16 amino acids. Germline V gene sequence: CDR1 ENHRY, CDR2 SYGVKD.

A single count supports this clone. The chain joins TRBV7-9 to TRBJ1-4; 8 bases are shared with TRBD1. Per the germline V gene, CDR1 is SEHNR and CDR2 is FQNEAQ (reference sequence). The J segment lost 8 bases and the V segment lost 0 bases, leaving 8 bases of the junction unmatched. The CDR3 has 16 residues. CDR3 residues: CASSLAGRTGGEKLFF. The CDR3 region has the DNA TGTGCCAGCAGCTTAGCAGGAAGAACAGGGGGGGAAAAACTGTTTTTT.

The genes are TRBV7-2 and TRBJ2-5; TRBD1 matches 7 bases. V trimming: 6 bases; J trimming: 4 bases; junction bases outside the gene matches: 5. This CDR3 has 13 residues. The V gene's germline CDR1 is SGHTA and CDR2 FQGNSA. CDR3 coding DNA: TGTGCCAGCAGACCAAGACAGGGAGAGACCCAGTACTTC. Translation gives CASRPRQGETQYF.

This chain connects TRBV7-6 to TRBJ2-7; 7 bases are a match to TRBD1. Germline CDR1 and CDR2: SGHVS and FNYEAQ. V shed 5 bases, J shed 7 bases, and the junction held 8 bases outside the gene matches. The length of the CDR3 is 13 residues. CDR3 protein: CASSPDRVGEQYF. DNA of the CDR3: TGTGCCAGCAGCCCAGACAGGGTGGGGGAGCAGTACTTC.